Listed below are T cell receptor beta chains from one sample, sequenced in a study of blood T cell repertoires in COVID-19. TCRdb keeps only in-frame clones here, not all; method: immunoSEQ multiplex PCR. The sample has approximately 240,000 clones, about 80% seen once. Material: peripheral blood. The receptors here all came from a woman between 55 and 75 years old with acute or convalescent COVID-19. Each CDR3 is given with its conserved first and last residue. A D gene is named only where the DNA matches it firmly. Clone size, where shown, is once, few, many, or a class for clones that have expanded.

>TRBV5-8|TRBD1|.|TRBJ1-1
CASSWTGTTLNTEAFF
TGTGCCAGCAGCTGGACAGGGACTACCTTGAACACTGAAGCTTTCTTT
>TRBV5-4|.|.|TRBJ1-4
CASSLGPVANEKLFF
TGTGCCAGCAGCTTGGGTCCCGTTGCTAATGAAAAACTGTTTTTT
>TRBV28|.|many|TRBJ2-5
CASTGQIQETQYF
TGTGCCAGCACCGGACAGATTCAAGAGACCCAGTACTTC
>TRBV4-1|TRBD2|.|TRBJ2-5
CASSQSLAGGETQYF
TGCGCCAGCAGCCAATCACTAGCGGGGGGGGAGACCCAGTACTTC
>TRBV30|.|.|TRBJ1-6
CAWTRDTNSPLHF
TGTGCCTGGACCCGGGACACTAATTCACCCCTCCACTTT
>TRBV20-1|TRBD1|.|TRBJ1-5
CSASGQGAQPQHF
TGCAGTGCAAGTGGACAGGGGGCTCAGCCCCAGCATTTT
>TRBV5-1|TRBD2|.|TRBJ2-3
CASSLGLAGITDTQYF
TGCGCCAGCAGCTTGGGACTAGCGGGGATCACAGATACGCAGTATTTT
>TRBV6-5|TRBD1|.|TRBJ1-5
CASSPRTGGQPQHF
TGTGCCAGCAGTCCCCGGACAGGGGGGCAGCCCCAGCATTTT
>TRBV7-2|.|.|TRBJ1-1
CASSFGGPTSTEAFF
TGTGCCAGCAGCTTTGGAGGGCCGACGAGCACTGAAGCTTTCTTT
>TRBV5-1|TRBD1|.|TRBJ2-6
CASSLGFRGQGANVLTF
TGCGCCAGCAGCTTGGGGTTCAGGGGGCAAGGGGCCAACGTCCTGACTTTC